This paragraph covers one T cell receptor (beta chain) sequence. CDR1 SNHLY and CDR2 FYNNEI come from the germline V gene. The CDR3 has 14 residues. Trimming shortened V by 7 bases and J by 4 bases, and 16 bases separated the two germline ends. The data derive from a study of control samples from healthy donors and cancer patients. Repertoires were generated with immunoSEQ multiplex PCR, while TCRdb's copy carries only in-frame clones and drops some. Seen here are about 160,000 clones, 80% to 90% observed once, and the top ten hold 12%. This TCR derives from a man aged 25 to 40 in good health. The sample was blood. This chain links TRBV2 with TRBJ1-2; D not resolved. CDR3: CASTDPGFIYGYTF. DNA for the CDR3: TGTGCCAGCACCGACCCGGGTTTCATCTATGGCTACACCTTC. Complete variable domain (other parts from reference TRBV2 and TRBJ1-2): EPEVTQTPSHQVTQMGQEVILRCVPISNHLYFYWYRQILGQKVEFLVSFYNNEISEKSEIFDDQFSVERPDGSNFTLKIRSTKLEDSAMYFCASTDPGFIYGYTFGSGTRLTVV.